This record covers a single TCR beta chain. This may stem from a read error, because a much larger clone lies one nucleotide away. Naive CD4+ cells had CD25+ Tregs removed. Per the germline V gene, CDR1 is SGHTA and CDR2 is FQGNSA. The CDR3 is 15 residues long. Constant-region reverse primers amplified full-length variable regions, followed by semi-nested Nested Universal Primer A PCR. TCRdb itself ran the 5' RACE reads through MiXCR, one entry per CDR3 protein. The table records about 23,000 distinct CDR3 sequences, more than 25% of them present only once. This chain links TRBV7-2 with TRBJ2-1; 9 positions agree with TRBD2. Specimen: tumor-infiltrating naive CD4+ T cells sorted from the breast tumor. This sample's subset: naive CD4+ T cells, CD4+CD45RA+CD25-. This receptor was obtained from a female donor with breast cancer. The CDR3: CASSFGLAGPRERFF. The CDR3 region has the DNA TGTGCCAGCAGCTTTGGGCTAGCGGGACCCCGGGAGCGGTTCTTC.